What follows are 27 T cell receptor beta chains derived from one specimen sequenced in a study of cytotoxic CD8 clonotypes in ibrutinib-treated CLL. The method was immunoSEQ multiplex PCR; TCRdb's version includes in-frame clones alone and lacks a portion of them. The table lists 50,000 to 70,000 clones, 54% of them singletons. The specimen comprised PBMCs, sampled at disease progression, from a patient treated with ibrutinib. These receptors came from a human donor with chronic lymphocytic leukemia.

This chain links TRBV7-9 with TRBJ2-7; D may be TRBD2 (5 bases). V lost 5 bases, J lost 5 bases, and 10 bases lay in between. Germline CDR1 reads SEHNR; CDR2 reads FQNEAQ (reference sequence). The CDR3 consists of 12 residues. The CDR3 region has the DNA TGTGCCAGCAGCCTATTGACTAACGAGCAGTACTTC. This sequence encodes CASSLLTNEQYF.

This clone was detected a few times. The rearrangement uses TRBV5-1 and TRBJ2-5, with D unclear. Germline V CDR1 and CDR2: SGHRS, YFSETQ. The V and J ends lost 3 bases and 2 bases respectively, with 11 bases between them. The CDR3 is 14 amino acids. The CDR3 is CASSSGAGQETQYF. CDR3 DNA: TGCGCCAGCAGCTCCGGCGCAGGACAAGAGACCCAGTACTTC.

This clone came up once. The chain carries TRBV5-4 and TRBJ2-1, with TRBD2 matching over 7 bases. The V gene end was trimmed by 7 bases and the J gene end by 7 bases; junction bases not matched to a gene: 5. The CDR3 sequence is 12 residues long. CDR1 and CDR2 (germline): SGHNT, YYREEE (reference sequence). The CDR3 spells CASRFSGNEQFF. DNA for the CDR3: TGTGCCAGCCGATTTAGCGGGAATGAGCAGTTCTTC.

The chain employs TRBV4-3 and TRBJ2-7; a possible D gene is TRBD2 (6 bases). Trimming removed 4 bases at V and 0 bases at J, with 13 bases between. The CDR3 is 15 amino acids. Germline CDR1 and CDR2: LGHNA and YSLEER. The CDR3 sequence is CASSLRRGSSYEQYF. CDR3 DNA sequence: TGCGCCAGCAGCCTTAGGAGGGGAAGCTCCTACGAGCAGTACTTC.

The chain links TRBV19 to TRBJ1-2, with 8 bases aligning to TRBD1. With V trimmed by 4 bases and J by 7 bases, 8 bases remained unmatched. The CDR3 extends over 14 amino acids. CDR1 and CDR2 (germline): LNHDA, SQIVND (reference sequence). CDR3 bases: TGTGCCAGTAGTAGGCGCCAGGGGGCGCCTGGCTACACCTTC. Encoded protein: CASSRRQGAPGYTF.

This clone was seen at least ten times. V usage is TRBV2 and J usage is TRBJ2-7, with TRBD1 matching 7 bases. V was pared by 1 base and J by 5 bases, with 5 bases of the junction left unmatched. The CDR3 extends over 14 amino acids. Per the germline V gene, CDR1 is SNHLY and CDR2 is FYNNEI. This CDR3 is CASSEGTGSNEQYF. For the CDR3, the DNA is TGTGCCAGCAGTGAAGGGACAGGTTCTAACGAGCAGTACTTC. Filled out from reference TRBV2 and TRBJ2-7, the complete variable domain reads EPEVTQTPSHQVTQMGQEVILRCVPISNHLYFYWYRQILGQKVEFLVSFYNNEISEKSEIFDDQFSVERPDGSNFTLKIRSTKLEDSAMYFCASSEGTGSNEQYFGPGTRLTVT.

This chain joins TRBV28 and TRBJ1-5; D is perhaps TRBD1 (5 bases). Trimming shortened V by 7 bases and J by 3 bases, and 16 bases separated the two germline ends. This CDR3 is built from 15 residues. The germline V gene has CDR1 MDHEN and CDR2 SYDVKM. CDR3 residues: CASMVGGVINQPQHF. CDR3 DNA: TGTGCCAGCATGGTGGGAGGGGTGATCAATCAGCCCCAGCATTTT.

This rearrangement joins TRBV6-5 to TRBJ2-7; maybe TRBD2 (6 bases). CDR3 length: 12 amino acids. Trimming removed 7 bases at V and 6 bases at J, with 13 bases between. In germline, CDR1 is MNHEY, CDR2 SVGAGI. Here the CDR3 DNA reads TGTGCCAGCACCCATCGGGGAGGCGAGCAGTACTTC. Encoded protein: CASTHRGGEQYF.

This clone was detected only once. J is TRBJ2-5 and V is TRBV7-9, with unresolved D. The V gene's germline CDR1 is SEHNR and CDR2 FQNEAQ (reference sequence). The CDR3 extends over 12 amino acids. Trimming removed 2 bases from V and 5 bases from J, with 6 bases in between. CDR3 coding DNA: TGTGCCAGCAGCTTAAGCCTTGAGACCCAGTACTTC. As protein: CASSLSLETQYF.

CDR3 nucleotide sequence: TGTGCCAGTAGTCCGGGACTAGCGGGAGTTGTTGAGCAGTTCTTC. Its translation: CASSPGLAGVVEQFF. The J gene is TRBJ2-1, the V gene TRBV19, with 14 bases lining up with TRBD2. The CDR3 has 15 amino acids. Trimming at V came to 5 bases and at J to 9 bases, leaving 6 bases not matched to a gene. The germline gives CDR1 LNHDA, CDR2 SQIVND (reference sequence).

This chain uses TRBV5-1 with TRBJ2-7, with D possibly being TRBD1 (5 bases). Between the trimmed V and J ends, which lost 4 bases and 6 bases, there was a span of 14 bases. The germline gives CDR1 SGHRS, CDR2 YFSETQ. There are 13 residues in the CDR3. The CDR3 here is CASSIGAAGEQYF. The CDR3 region has the DNA TGCGCCAGCAGCATAGGGGCAGCTGGCGAGCAGTACTTC.

Only a few counts were recorded for this clone. The chain couples TRBV9 to TRBJ2-1; unclear D gene. V was clipped by 0 bases and J by 10 bases, with 5 bases between them. This CDR3 region has 11 residues. CDR1 SGDLS and CDR2 YYNGEE come from the germline V gene. CDR3 loop: CASSVGLEQFF. The CDR3 coding sequence is TGTGCCAGCAGCGTAGGTTTGGAGCAGTTCTTC.

The rearrangement uses TRBV7-8 and TRBJ1-6; D gene ambiguous. The germline V gene encodes CDR1 SGHVS and CDR2 FQNEAQ. The V end was cut by 4 bases, the J end by 10 bases, with 14 bases between. CDR3 length: 14 residues. As DNA, the CDR3 is TGTGCCAGCAGCTCGGGCCAAGGATACTCACCCCTCCACTTT. This sequence encodes CASSSGQGYSPLHF.

This clone has more than one count but fewer than ten. The gene calls are TRBV28 and TRBJ2-7; 12 positions match TRBD1. The germline V gene encodes CDR1 MDHEN and CDR2 SYDVKM. The CDR3 covers 17 residues. V was pared by 6 bases and J by 5 bases, with 14 bases of the junction left unmatched. CDR3 bases: TGTGCCAGCAGCACCCCTCGGGGGGGACAGGGGGCTCACGAGCAGTACTTC. It translates to CASSTPRGGQGAHEQYF.

The genes are TRBV9 and TRBJ1-2; TRBD1 matches 8 bases. V shed 0 bases, J shed 4 bases, and the junction held 5 bases outside the gene matches. The V gene's germline CDR1 is SGDLS and CDR2 YYNGEE. This CDR3 has 15 residues. CDR3 DNA: TGTGCCAGCAGCGTAGGGCTAGGACAGGGCTATGGCTACACCTTC. Its translation: CASSVGLGQGYGYTF.

The chain carries TRBV9 and TRBJ2-1; D remains unclear. The CDR3 length is 15 residues. Germline V gives CDR1 SGDLS, CDR2 YYNGEE. Trimming stripped 0 bases from V and 8 bases from J, with 15 bases between. CDR3 loop: CASSVGGREADEQFF. CDR3 coding DNA: TGTGCCAGCAGCGTAGGAGGTCGCGAGGCCGATGAGCAGTTCTTC. Drawing the rest from reference TRBV9 and TRBJ2-1, the complete variable domain is DSGVTQTPKHLITATGQRVTLRCSPRSGDLSVYWYQQSLDQGLQFLIQYYNGEERAKGNILERFSAQQFPDLHSELNLSSLELGDSALYFCASSVGGREADEQFFGPGTRLTVL.

The V and J genes are TRBV5-1 and TRBJ2-3; tentative D call: TRBD1 (6 bases). The V gene's germline CDR1 is SGHRS and CDR2 YFSETQ. The CDR3 is 15 residues long. The V gene lost 3 bases and the J gene lost 3 bases, with 14 bases spanning the gap. CDR3 DNA sequence: TGCGCCAGCAGCTCCAGGGGAAAGGTAACAGATACGCAGTATTTT. As protein: CASSSRGKVTDTQYF.

As concerns this clone: The same CDR3 is also encoded by other DNA sequences in this sample. The chain couples TRBV5-1 to TRBJ2-1; the match to TRBD2 covers 8 bases. V trimming: 5 bases; J trimming: 2 bases; junction bases outside the gene matches: 6. This CDR3 region has 15 residues. Per germline, CDR1 SGHRS and CDR2 YFSETQ. CDR3: CASRLAGHPYNEQFF. As DNA, the CDR3 is TGCGCCAGCAGGCTAGCGGGCCACCCCTACAATGAGCAGTTCTTC.

The gene calls are TRBV11-1 and TRBJ1-4, with 10 positions matching TRBD1. The CDR3 extends over 14 amino acids. V lost 5 bases, J lost 8 bases, and 5 bases stayed unmatched. Germline CDR1 reads SGHAT; CDR2 reads FQDESV (reference sequence). This chain's CDR3 is CASSLGQGEEKLFF. The CDR3 DNA is TGTGCCAGCAGCCTTGGACAGGGGGAAGAAAAACTGTTTTTT.

V gene TRBV5-1 combines with J gene TRBJ2-5, with TRBD2 identical over 12 bases. This CDR3 region has 18 residues. Germline V gene data show CDR1 as SGHRS and CDR2 as YFSETQ. The ends lost 0 bases at V and 1 base at J; junction bases unmatched: 7. The CDR3 DNA is TGCGCCAGCAGCTTGGACGGACTAGCGGGGACCCGCCAAGAGACCCAGTACTTC. Amino acid sequence: CASSLDGLAGTRQETQYF. The whole variable domain, remainder taken from reference TRBV5-1 and TRBJ2-5, is KAGVTQTPRYLIKTRGQQVTLSCSPISGHRSVSWYQQTPGQGLQFLFEYFSETQRNKGNFPGRFSGRQFSNSRSEMNVSTLELGDSALYLCASSLDGLAGTRQETQYFGPGTRLLVL.

This sequence joins TRBV9 and TRBJ1-1; D call uncertain. This CDR3 is 13 amino acids long. Germline V gene sequence: CDR1 SGDLS, CDR2 YYNGEE. Trimming took off 0 bases at V and 1 base at J, with 4 bases between the two ends. The CDR3 region has the DNA TGTGCCAGCAGCGTAGAAGGGAACACTGAAGCTTTCTTT. Amino acids: CASSVEGNTEAFF.

The chain carries TRBV28 and TRBJ2-1; D possibly matches TRBD1 or TRBD2 (6 bases each). This CDR3 comprises 12 residues. Trimming pared 7 bases from V and 10 bases from J, leaving 14 bases between. Germline CDR1 reads MDHEN; CDR2 reads SYDVKM. CDR3 loop: CASILGGGEQFF. CDR3 coding DNA: TGTGCCAGCATCCTGGGGGGCGGGGAGCAGTTCTTC.

The chain joins TRBV7-2 to TRBJ1-5; D is perhaps TRBD1 (6 bases). This CDR3 comprises 16 residues. The germline CDR1 and CDR2 sequences are SGHTA and FQGNSA. Trimming cost V 2 bases and J 6 bases, with 17 bases left between them. CDR3 residues: CASSLYATGRGQPQHF. The CDR3 DNA reads TGTGCCAGCAGCTTATACGCGACAGGAAGAGGTCAGCCCCAGCATTTT.

The DNA for the CDR3 is TGTGCCAGCAGCTTGGAAGGGGCCTGGGAGCAGTACTTC. As protein: CASSLEGAWEQYF. V gene TRBV5-4 combines with J gene TRBJ2-7; a possible D gene is TRBD1 (5 bases). Trimming removed 0 bases at V and 7 bases at J, with 11 bases between. The CDR3 contains 13 residues. Germline V lookup: CDR1 SGHNT, CDR2 YYREEE (reference sequence). Filled out from reference TRBV5-4 and TRBJ2-7, the complete variable domain reads ETGVTQSPTHLIKTRGQQVTLRCSSQSGHNTVSWYQQALGQGPQFIFQYYREEENGRGNFPPRFSGLQFPNYSSELNVNALELDDSALYLCASSLEGAWEQYFGPGTRLTVT.

This chain links TRBV28 with TRBJ1-1; weak D call: TRBD1 (5 bases). Germline loops: CDR1 MDHEN, CDR2 SYDVKM. V was cut by 6 bases and J by 0 bases, with 14 bases left in between. This CDR3 comprises 15 residues. CDR3 sequence (DNA): TGTGCCAGCAGAATAAGACAGAAAATGAACACTGAAGCTTTCTTT. Residues: CASRIRQKMNTEAFF.

The V and J genes are TRBV5-4 and TRBJ2-3, with D tentatively TRBD1 or TRBD2 (5 bases each). Germline lookup yields CDR1 SGHNT and CDR2 YYREEE (reference sequence). This CDR3 is 14 amino acids long. V was shortened by 5 bases and J by 0 bases, with 10 bases between the two germline ends. CDR3 in amino acids: CASRWDLSTDTQYF. The DNA for the CDR3 is TGTGCCAGCAGATGGGACCTGAGCACAGATACGCAGTATTTT. Together with reference TRBV5-4 and TRBJ2-3, the CDR3 gives the full variable domain: ETGVTQSPTHLIKTRGQQVTLRCSSQSGHNTVSWYQQALGQGPQFIFQYYREEENGRGNFPPRFSGLQFPNYSSELNVNALELDDSALYLCASRWDLSTDTQYFGPGTRLTVL.

The chain employs TRBV6-5 and TRBJ2-3; unclear D gene. In germline, CDR1 is MNHEY, CDR2 SVGAGI. Trimming took 8 bases from V and 3 from J, leaving 15 bases between them. CDR3 length: 14 amino acids. CDR3 protein: CASSRASGTDTQYF. CDR3 coding DNA: TGTGCCAGCTCCCGGGCTTCTGGGACAGATACGCAGTATTTT.